Below, one T cell receptor (beta chain) is given with its context. What it binds is unknown. Data came from immunoSEQ multiplex PCR; TCRdb stores just in-frame clones and leaves some out. This table holds several thousand clones, roughly 75% found once. The data were taken from a study of T cells in tumors after PD-1 blockade. The CDR3 extends over 17 amino acids. Germline CDR1 and CDR2: LGHNA and YSLEER. V was trimmed by 0 bases and J by 0 bases, leaving 13 bases between them. Study-level findings and limits: Around 37% of tumor TCR clonotypes were also found in blood.

This TCR was recovered from a human donor with basal cell carcinoma. Sequencing was performed on tumor tissue, taken before anti-PD-1 treatment. V and J are TRBV4-3 and TRBJ2-3, with D unclear. The CDR3 DNA follows: TGCGCCAGCAGCCAAGAATCGCACCCCACTAGCACAGATACGCAGTATTTT. Translated: CASSQESHPTSTDTQYF.